A selection of T cell receptor beta chains follows, all from one sample in a study of blood T cell repertoires in COVID-19. Only in-frame clones appear in the TCRdb table, and some are missing; sequencing was by immunoSEQ multiplex PCR. The table has around 620,000 clones, 70% to 90% seen once; the top ten hold roughly 0.25%. The source material was peripheral blood. The source is a woman aged 18-30 years with acute or convalescent COVID-19. Each CDR3 is given with its conserved first and last residue. The D gene is left open where the match is weak. Only some rows state a clone size, as once, few, many or a class for expanded clones.

>-|TRBV27|-|TRBJ2-1
TGTGCCGTAAGTCGTGGGCACCAGATCTCCTACAATGAGCAGTTCTTC
CAVSRGHQISYNEQFF
>-|TRBV6-5|-|TRBJ1-1
TGTGCCAGCAGAGGGACAAGAGACACTGAAGCTTTCTTT
CASRGTRDTEAFF
>-|TRBV27|-|TRBJ1-4
TGTGCCAGCAGTTTATCTTTTGGCGGGAATGAAAAACTGTTTTTT
CASSLSFGGNEKLFF
>-|TRBV2|-|TRBJ1-1
TGTGCCAGCGTAGGGAGGGGTTTTGAAGCTTTCTTT
CASVGRGFEAFF
>TRBD1|TRBV6-2/TRBV6-3|-|TRBJ2-7
TGTGCCAGCAGTTACGAGACAGGGGGCGTAGAGCAGTACTTC
CASSYETGGVEQYF
>-|TRBV9|few|TRBJ2-7
TGTGCCAGCTCGACAGGCCCTTGGGACGAGCAGTACTTC
CASSTGPWDEQYF
>TRBD1|TRBV4-2|-|TRBJ1-2
TGTGCCAGCAGCCTGGGACAGACTAACTATGGCTACACCTTC
CASSLGQTNYGYTF
>-|TRBV12-5|-|TRBJ1-1
TGTGCTAGTGGTTTGGTACCCCGGACAGCGGAGCAAGCTTTCTTT
CASGLVPRTAEQAFF
>-|TRBV2|-|TRBJ1-1
TGTGCCAGCAGTGGGGGGGGCGAAGGCATTTTT
CASSGGGEGIF
>-|TRBV12-5|-|TRBJ2-7
TGTGCTAGTGGTTCTATCTACGAGCAGTACTTC
CASGSIYEQYF
>TRBD1|TRBV4-1|-|TRBJ1-1
TGCGCCAGCAGCCATGACAGGGTTTCCACTGAAGCTTTCTTT
CASSHDRVSTEAFF
>-|TRBV7-8|once|TRBJ2-2
TGTGCCAGCAGCTTAATAGGGGCAGCTAACACCGGGGAGCTGTTTTTT
CASSLIGAANTGELFF
>TRBD1|TRBV7-7|-|TRBJ1-2
TGTGCCCACGCGCCGGGACAGGAGAAGCAATATGGCTACACCTTC
CAHAPGQEKQYGYTF
>-|TRBV12-3/TRBV12-4|-|TRBJ1-1
TGTGCCAGCAGTTTTGACGGGAGAGTAGCTTTCTTT
CASSFDGRVAFF
>TRBD1|TRBV11-2|-|TRBJ2-3
TGTGCCAGCAGCTGCACAGGGGTAGGGTACACAGATACGCAGTATTTT
CASSCTGVGYTDTQYF
>-|TRBV27|-|TRBJ2-5
TGTGCCAGCAATGGCGGGGGCTTCGGAGAGACCCAGTACTTC
CASNGGGFGETQYF
>-|TRBV27|-|TRBJ2-7
TGTGCCAGCAGTCCCTACAGGGTCTCCTACGAGCAGTACTTC
CASSPYRVSYEQYF
>-|TRBV19|-|TRBJ1-5
TGTGCCAGTAGTAGCTTCAACAGGAATTGGGAGCCCCAGCATTTT
CASSSFNRNWEPQHF
>-|TRBV27|-|TRBJ1-5
TGTGCCAGCAGTCCTGATCGGTATCAGCCCCAGCATTTT
CASSPDRYQPQHF
>-|TRBV7-3|-|TRBJ2-3
TGTGCCAGCAGCTTATTCGGGGGATGGGAATCAAGTGCGCAGTATTTT
CASSLFGGWESSAQYF
>-|TRBV6-2/TRBV6-3|-|TRBJ2-7
TGTGCCACCACCCCAGGACAGATGTTCTACGAGCAGTACTTC
CATTPGQMFYEQYF
>TRBD1|TRBV5-1|-|TRBJ1-2
TGCGCCAGCAGCTTGTGGTCGGCAGGGGGCTATGGCTACACCTTC
CASSLWSAGGYGYTF
>TRBD1|TRBV7-2|-|TRBJ1-5
TGTGCCAGCAGCTTAGCCGGGACAGGGGGTACCGGTCAGCCCCAGCATTTT
CASSLAGTGGTGQPQHF
>-|TRBV20-1|-|TRBJ2-4
TGCAGTGCTAACAGGGAAAACATTCAGTACTTC
CSANRENIQYF
>TRBD1|TRBV3-1/TRBV3-2|-|TRBJ1-2
TGTGCCAGCAGCCAAGTGCGGGACAGGTCTACGGAGGGCTACACCTTC
CASSQVRDRSTEGYTF
>TRBD1|TRBV5-1|-|TRBJ2-7
TGCGCCGGCTGTGGGACAGGGTTCCACGAGCAGTACTTC
CAGCGTGFHEQYF
>TRBD2|TRBV6-2/TRBV6-3|-|TRBJ2-3
TGTGCCAGCAGTTACTCCCCTGGACTAGCGCTGAATCAGTATTTT
CASSYSPGLALNQYF
>-|TRBV14|once|TRBJ2-2
TGTGCCAGCAGCCGTCCGGGACACACTCCCACCGGGGAGCTGTTTTTT
CASSRPGHTPTGELFF
>-|TRBV12-3/TRBV12-4|once|TRBJ2-3
TGTGCCAGCAGTTTTGGCCCCACAGATACGCAGTATTTT
CASSFGPTDTQYF
>TRBD1|TRBV7-7|-|TRBJ2-2
TGTGCCAGCAGCCCCGGGACAGGGGTCACCGGGGAGCTGTTTTTT
CASSPGTGVTGELFF
>-|TRBV27|-|TRBJ1-5
TGTGCCAGCACCCCCTACCAGGGAATTCAGCCCCAGCATTTT
CASTPYQGIQPQHF
>-|TRBV2|-|TRBJ1-1
TGTGCCAGCAGTGACCGAGGGGGGGTCAGATTGAACACTGAAGCTTTCTTT
CASSDRGGVRLNTEAFF
>-|TRBV3-1/TRBV3-2|-|TRBJ2-7
TGTGCCAGCAGGGCGGTCTACGAGCAGTACTTC
CASRAVYEQYF
>-|TRBV5-1|-|TRBJ2-2
TGCGCCAGCAGCTTGGGCGGTCCCACGAACACCGGGGAGCTGTTTTTT
CASSLGGPTNTGELFF
>TRBD1|TRBV27|-|TRBJ1-1
TGTGCCAGCCGGGACAGGGTCCGGAACACTGAAGCTTTCTTT
CASRDRVRNTEAFF
>-|TRBV7-9|-|TRBJ2-7
TGTGCCAGCAGCTCGTTGGACACTGGGGTAGGAGAGCAGTACTTC
CASSSLDTGVGEQYF
>TRBD2|TRBV10-1|-|TRBJ2-1
TGCGCCAGCAGTGAGTCGATTTGGGTGGCTAGCGGGGGCCCCTACAATGAGCAGTTCTTC
CASSESIWVASGGPYNEQFF
>TRBD2|TRBV5-1|once|TRBJ2-7
TGCGCCAGCAGCTTGGGCCGGTTAACTAGCGGGGGTTTGTACGAGCAGTACTTC
CASSLGRLTSGGLYEQYF
>TRBD2|TRBV6-4|-|TRBJ2-7
TGTGCCAGCAGTGACTCTGCTAGCGGGGGGAACGAGCAGTACTTC
CASSDSASGGNEQYF
>-|TRBV25-1|-|TRBJ1-4
TGTGCCAGCAGTGAATCCCGGGGAACTAATGAAAAACTGTTTTTT
CASSESRGTNEKLFF